This entry lists 16 T cell receptor beta chains sequenced from one sample in a study of blood T cell repertoires in COVID-19 (dated by TCRdb to the early 2020s). Receptor amplification or capture employed the immunoSEQ multiplex PCR assay. Entries here come from immuneACCESS through TCRdb and include only in-frame sequences with V and J called. Some clones fail to appear in such tables; in the studies checked, an unresolved V gene covers under half of the shortfall, and the cause of the remainder is unknown. The sample has 99,000 or so clones on record, approximately 86% of them singletons. Approximately 13% of the sample belongs to the ten largest clones. The sample comprised peripheral blood. Receptors originate from a woman aged 60 to 75 in a cohort sampled during active or convalescent COVID-19.

On this clone itself: At one end the junction does not follow the germline gene, possibly because of a read error. This rearrangement joins TRBV7-7 to TRBJ2-5; 13 bases agree with TRBD2. CDR1 SSHAT and CDR2 FNYEAQ come from the germline V gene (reference sequence). The CDR3 is made up of 15 amino acids. The DNA of the CDR3 is TGTGCTAGCAGCCCGACTAGCGGGGGGCTGAAGACCCAGTACTTC. As protein: CASSPTSGGLKTQYF.

The chain employs TRBV28 and TRBJ2-3; 9 bases agree with TRBD1. Unmatched junction bases numbered 9, after V lost 8 bases and J lost 0 bases. CDR3 length: 16 residues. CDR1 MDHEN and CDR2 SYDVKM come from the germline V gene. The CDR3, as DNA: TGTGCCAGCTCTAAGCCGGGACAGGGAAGCACAGATACGCAGTATTTT. Protein product: CASSKPGQGSTDTQYF.

The V gene is TRBV11-2, the J gene TRBJ2-1; TRBD2 matches at 13 bases. CDR3 length: 18 residues. Per germline, CDR1 SGHAT and CDR2 FQNNGV. J gave up 8 bases and V 3 bases, and 13 bases lay outside the gene matches. CDR3 loop: CASSLELAGGPRGHEQFF. CDR3 DNA: TGTGCCAGCAGCTTGGAACTAGCGGGGGGGCCGAGAGGGCATGAGCAGTTCTTC.

V usage is TRBV5-1 and J usage is TRBJ1-2; 9 bases match TRBD1. Germline V gene sequence: CDR1 SGHRS, CDR2 YFSETQ. This CDR3 comprises 15 residues. With 2 bases clipped from V and 9 bases from J, the junction kept 11 bases outside the gene matches. The DNA for the CDR3 is TGCGCCAGCAGCTTTACCGGGACAGGGAGTCGAAGCTACACCTTC. Translation: CASSFTGTGSRSYTF.

CDR3 sequence (DNA): TGTGCCAGCACCCCGGACAGGGATCTTCATGGCTACACCTTC. It yields the protein CASTPDRDLHGYTF. This sequence joins TRBV7-2 and TRBJ1-2; 8 nucleotides line up with TRBD1. The J segment lost 6 bases and the V segment lost 7 bases, leaving 10 bases of the junction unmatched. The CDR3 sequence is 14 residues long. Germline assignment: CDR1 SGHTA and CDR2 FQGNSA.

This chain links TRBV2 with TRBJ1-1; 9 bases agree with TRBD1. V shed 8 bases, J shed 4 bases, and the junction held 2 bases outside the gene matches. The CDR3 sequence is 12 residues long. Germline CDR1 and CDR2: SNHLY and FYNNEI. CDR3 sequence reads: CASGQGPTEAFF. The CDR3 bases are TGTGCCAGCGGACAGGGGCCCACTGAAGCTTTCTTT. Full variable domain (remainder filled in from reference TRBV2 and TRBJ1-1): EPEVTQTPSHQVTQMGQEVILRCVPISNHLYFYWYRQILGQKVEFLVSFYNNEISEKSEIFDDQFSVERPDGSNFTLKIRSTKLEDSAMYFCASGQGPTEAFFGQGTRLTVV.

This clone was counted once. This chain links TRBV11-2 with TRBJ2-7, with D possibly being TRBD2 (6 bases). V lost 1 base and J 0 bases, leaving 10 bases between the germline ends. The CDR3 totals 15 residues. CDR1 is SGHAT and CDR2 is FQNNGV in the germline V gene. This chain's CDR3 is CASSLVAESSYEQYF. The CDR3 DNA reads TGTGCCAGCAGCTTAGTAGCGGAGAGCTCCTACGAGCAGTACTTC.

This chain joins TRBV30 and TRBJ1-2; D ambiguous. V was shortened by 0 bases and J by 0 bases, with 11 bases between the two germline ends. Germline V gene lookup returns CDR1 GTSNPN and CDR2 SVGIG (reference sequence). The CDR3 is 15 residues long. CDR3 sequence: CAWSVTLRANYGYTF. For the CDR3, the DNA is TGTGCCTGGAGTGTAACCCTGAGGGCTAACTATGGCTACACCTTC.

The chain uses TRBV7-3 and TRBJ2-6; 8 bases fit TRBD1. Germline lookup yields CDR1 SGHTA and CDR2 FQGTGA. V shed 5 bases and J 4 bases; nucleotides not matched to a gene: 4. The length of the CDR3 is 15 residues. The CDR3 protein is CASSPGGAGANVLTF. Here the CDR3 DNA reads TGTGCCAGCAGCCCAGGGGGCGCAGGGGCCAACGTCCTGACTTTC. The whole variable domain, remainder taken from reference TRBV7-3 and TRBJ2-6, is GAGVSQTPSNKVTEKGKYVELRCDPISGHTALYWYRQSLGQGPEFLIYFQGTGAADDSGLPNDRFFAVRPEGSVSTLKIQRTERGDSAVYLCASSPGGAGANVLTFGAGSRLTVL.

This rearrangement joins TRBV18 to TRBJ1-1; 7 positions agree with TRBD1. The V gene's germline CDR1 is KGHSH and CDR2 LQKENI. CDR3 length: 14 residues. The V gene end was trimmed by 3 bases and the J gene end by 5 bases; junction bases not matched to a gene: 6. The CDR3 nucleotides read TGTGCCAGCTCACCCCTAGACAGGGCGACTGAAGCTTTCTTT. Protein: CASSPLDRATEAFF. The whole variable domain, filled in from reference TRBV18 and TRBJ1-1, reads NAGVMQNPRHLVRRRGQEARLRCSPMKGHSHVYWYRQLPEEGLKFMVYLQKENIIDESGMPKERFSAEFPKEGPSILRIQQVVRGDSAAYFCASSPLDRATEAFFGQGTRLTVV.

This chain connects TRBV7-3 to TRBJ2-2; TRBD1 might be the D (6 bases). Trimming stripped 5 bases from V and 6 bases from J, with 16 bases between. CDR3 size: 15 residues. Germline lookup yields CDR1 SGHTA and CDR2 FQGTGA. The chain's CDR3 is CASSARTGFAGELFF. CDR3 coding DNA: TGTGCCAGCAGCGCCCGAACAGGGTTTGCCGGGGAGCTGTTTTTT.

This clone was detected once. V is TRBV5-1 and J is TRBJ2-3; D is uncertain. There are 12 residues in the CDR3. V gave up 7 bases and J gave up 5 bases, with 11 bases separating them. Germline V gives CDR1 SGHRS, CDR2 YFSETQ. As DNA, the CDR3 is TGCGCCAGCTCCCAAAGAGGAGATACGCAGTATTTT. Its protein is CASSQRGDTQYF.

The rearrangement uses TRBV13 and TRBJ2-7, with TRBD1 identical over 7 bases. Germline lookup yields CDR1 PRHDT and CDR2 FYEKMQ (reference sequence). V shed 5 bases, J shed 3 bases, and the junction held 10 bases outside the gene matches. The CDR3 runs 15 residues. The chain's CDR3 is CASSPSDRSVYEQYF. CDR3 DNA: TGTGCCAGCAGCCCCTCGGACAGGAGCGTCTACGAGCAGTACTTC. Full variable domain (rest looked up from reference TRBV13 and TRBJ2-7): AAGVIQSPRHLIKEKRETATLKCYPIPRHDTVYWYQQGPGQDPQFLISFYEKMQSDKGSIPDRFSAQQFSDYHSELNMSSLELGDSALYFCASSPSDRSVYEQYFGPGTRLTVT.

The chain links TRBV5-1 to TRBJ2-1, with D perhaps assigned TRBD1 or TRBD2 (9 bases each). Germline V CDR1 and CDR2: SGHRS, YFSETQ. Deletions cut 4 bases from V and 8 bases from J, with 31 bases between. The CDR3 is made up of 19 amino acids. This chain's CDR3 is CASSPGTGLLGGREYEQFF. The CDR3 DNA reads TGCGCCAGCAGCCCCGGGACAGGGCTTTTGGGCGGGAGGGAGTATGAGCAGTTCTTC.

The chain is built from TRBV5-1 and TRBJ2-2; D might be TRBD1 (6 bases). V shed 2 bases and J shed 1 base, with 9 bases lying between them. This CDR3 spans 15 amino acids. Per the germline V gene, CDR1 is SGHRS and CDR2 is YFSETQ. The CDR3 loop reads CASSLGQLNTGELFF. The CDR3 DNA sequence: TGCGCCAGCAGCTTAGGACAGTTGAACACCGGGGAGCTGTTTTTT. Looking up the rest from reference TRBV5-1 and TRBJ2-2 gives the full variable domain: KAGVTQTPRYLIKTRGQQVTLSCSPISGHRSVSWYQQTPGQGLQFLFEYFSETQRNKGNFPGRFSGRQFSNSRSEMNVSTLELGDSALYLCASSLGQLNTGELFFGEGSRLTVL.

CDR3 amino acids: CASRPTGGREYGYTF. The CDR3 DNA is TGTGCCAGCAGACCGACAGGGGGGCGGGAGTATGGCTACACCTTC. V gene TRBV11-2 combines with J gene TRBJ1-2; TRBD1 aligns across 9 bases. With 6 bases clipped from V and 5 bases from J, the junction kept 10 bases outside the gene matches. The CDR3 has 15 amino acids. Germline CDR1 and CDR2: SGHAT and FQNNGV.